The T cell receptor beta chain described here comes from a study of cytomegalovirus exposure and HLA in healthy donors. Study-wide results and caveats: In a later analysis, TCR association rates varied by HLA locus: DRB1 most, HLA-C fewest. Donors were assumed by presence/absence analyses to have roughly uniform sequencing depth. A list of approximately 160 TCR beta chains associated with cytomegalovirus was given.

In the PCR, 60 Vbeta and 13 Jbeta primers were used. Clones were read by immunoSEQ multiplex PCR, and TCRdb kept only the in-frame ones, dropping some. The repertoire holds about 140,000 clones, with around 77% as singletons. Germline V CDR1 and CDR2: MGHRA, YSYEKL. V shed 4 bases and J 4 bases; nucleotides not matched to a gene: 9. The CDR3 is made up of 16 amino acids. Details on this clone: Its antigen is unknown.

The chain carries TRBV4-1 and TRBJ2-7; 11 bases fit TRBD2. The TCR sequence derives from a man younger than 40 in good health. The sample was PBMCs. The chain's CDR3 is CASSPQTASGRYEQYF. As DNA, the CDR3 is TGCGCCAGCAGCCCCCAGACCGCTAGCGGGAGGTACGAGCAGTACTTC.